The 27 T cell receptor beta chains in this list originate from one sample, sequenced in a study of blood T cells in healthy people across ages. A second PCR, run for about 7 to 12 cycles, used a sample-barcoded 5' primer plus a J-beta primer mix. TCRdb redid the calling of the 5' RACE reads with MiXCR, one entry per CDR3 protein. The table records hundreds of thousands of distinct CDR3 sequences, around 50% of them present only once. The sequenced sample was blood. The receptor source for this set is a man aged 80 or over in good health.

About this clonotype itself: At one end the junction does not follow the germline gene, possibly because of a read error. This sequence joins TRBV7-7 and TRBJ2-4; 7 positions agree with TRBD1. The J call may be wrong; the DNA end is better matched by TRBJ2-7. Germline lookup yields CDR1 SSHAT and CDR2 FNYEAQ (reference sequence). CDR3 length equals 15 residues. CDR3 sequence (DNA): TGTGCTAGCAGCTTAAGTCCTCGGGACAGCTACGAGCAGTACTTC. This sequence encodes CASSLSPRDSYEQYF.

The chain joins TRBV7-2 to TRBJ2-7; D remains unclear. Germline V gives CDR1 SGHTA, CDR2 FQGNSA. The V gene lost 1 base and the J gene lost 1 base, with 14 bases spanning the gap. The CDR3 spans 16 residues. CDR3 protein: CASSLGTTALSYEQYF. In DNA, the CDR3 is TGTGCCAGCAGCTTAGGCACGACCGCACTTTCCTACGAGCAGTACTTC.

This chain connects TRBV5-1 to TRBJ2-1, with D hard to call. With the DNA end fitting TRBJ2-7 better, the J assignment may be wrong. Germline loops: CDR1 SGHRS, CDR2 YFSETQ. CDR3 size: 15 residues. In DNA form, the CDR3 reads TGCGCCAGCAGCTTGGTTCTAGTTTCCTACAATGAGCAGTACTTC. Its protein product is CASSLVLVSYNEQYF.

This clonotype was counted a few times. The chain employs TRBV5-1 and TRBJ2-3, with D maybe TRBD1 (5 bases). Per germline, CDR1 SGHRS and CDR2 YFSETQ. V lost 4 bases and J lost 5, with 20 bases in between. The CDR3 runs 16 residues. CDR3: CASSPRLGQGIDTQYF. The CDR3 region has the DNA TGCGCCAGCAGCCCTCGGCTGGGGCAAGGAATAGATACGCAGTATTTT. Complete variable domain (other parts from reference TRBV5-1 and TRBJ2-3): KAGVTQTPRYLIKTRGQQVTLSCSPISGHRSVSWYQQTPGQGLQFLFEYFSETQRNKGNFPGRFSGRQFSNSRSEMNVSTLELGDSALYLCASSPRLGQGIDTQYFGPGTRLTVL.

This CDR3 reads CASSHDREYEQYF. The CDR3 DNA sequence: TGTGCCAGCAGTCATGACAGGGAGTACGAGCAGTACTTC. This chain connects TRBV12-3 or TRBV12-4 to TRBJ2-5, with 7 nucleotides matching TRBD1. The DNA end lines up better with TRBJ2-7; the J call may be wrong. The CDR3 runs 13 residues.

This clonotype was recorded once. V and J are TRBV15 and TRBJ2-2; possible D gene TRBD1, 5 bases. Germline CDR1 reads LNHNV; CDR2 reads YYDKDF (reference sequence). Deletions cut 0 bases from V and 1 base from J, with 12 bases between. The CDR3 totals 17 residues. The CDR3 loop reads CATSRDYSQENTGELFF. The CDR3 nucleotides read TGTGCCACCAGCAGAGATTACTCACAGGAGAACACCGGGGAGCTGTTTTTT.

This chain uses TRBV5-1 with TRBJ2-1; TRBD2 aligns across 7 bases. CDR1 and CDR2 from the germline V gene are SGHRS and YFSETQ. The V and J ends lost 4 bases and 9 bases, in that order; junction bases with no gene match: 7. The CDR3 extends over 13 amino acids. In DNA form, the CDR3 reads TGCGCCAGCAGCGCCGGACTAGGCGGTGAGCAGTTCTTC. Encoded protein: CASSAGLGGEQFF.

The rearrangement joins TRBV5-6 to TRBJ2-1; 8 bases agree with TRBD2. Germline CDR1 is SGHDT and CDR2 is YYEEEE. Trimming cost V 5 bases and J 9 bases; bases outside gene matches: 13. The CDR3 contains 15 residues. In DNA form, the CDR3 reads TGTGCCAGCAGTGTAGCGGGGAGGGGAGGACCTGAGCAGTTCTTC. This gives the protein CASSVAGRGGPEQFF.

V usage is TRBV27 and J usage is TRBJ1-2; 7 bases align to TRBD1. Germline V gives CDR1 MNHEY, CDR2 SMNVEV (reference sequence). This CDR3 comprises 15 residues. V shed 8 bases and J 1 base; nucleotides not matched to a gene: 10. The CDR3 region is CASALDRELNYGYTF. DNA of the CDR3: TGTGCCAGCGCCTTAGACAGGGAACTTAACTATGGCTACACCTTC.

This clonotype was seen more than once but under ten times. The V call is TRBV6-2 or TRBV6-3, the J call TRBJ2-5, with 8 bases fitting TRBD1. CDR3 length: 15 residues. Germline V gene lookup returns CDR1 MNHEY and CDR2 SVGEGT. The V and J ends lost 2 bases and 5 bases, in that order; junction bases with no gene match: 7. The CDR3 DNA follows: TGTGCCAGCAGTTACCCACCCAGGGGGCTGGAGACCCAGTACTTC. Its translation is CASSYPPRGLETQYF.

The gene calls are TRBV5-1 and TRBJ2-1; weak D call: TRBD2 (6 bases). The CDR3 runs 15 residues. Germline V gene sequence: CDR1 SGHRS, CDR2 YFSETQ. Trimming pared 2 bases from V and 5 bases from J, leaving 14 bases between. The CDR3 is CASSLGASANNEQFF. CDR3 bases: TGCGCCAGCAGCTTAGGGGCTAGCGCAAACAATGAGCAGTTCTTC.

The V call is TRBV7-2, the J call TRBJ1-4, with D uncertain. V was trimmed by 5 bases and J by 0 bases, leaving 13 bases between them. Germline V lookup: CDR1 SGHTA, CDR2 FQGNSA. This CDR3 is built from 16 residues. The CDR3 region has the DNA TGTGCCAGCAGCACAGAGATCAGTGCAACTAATGAAAAACTGTTTTTT. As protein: CASSTEISATNEKLFF.

Written as DNA, the CDR3 is TGTGCCAGCAGTGAAGGACATGAAGGCCAGCCCCAGCATTTT. It specifies CASSEGHEGQPQHF. The V gene is TRBV6-1, the J gene TRBJ1-5; D is unclear. This CDR3 spans 14 amino acids. Per the germline V gene, CDR1 is MNHNS and CDR2 is SASEGT. V lost 1 base, J lost 7 bases, and 11 bases lay in between.

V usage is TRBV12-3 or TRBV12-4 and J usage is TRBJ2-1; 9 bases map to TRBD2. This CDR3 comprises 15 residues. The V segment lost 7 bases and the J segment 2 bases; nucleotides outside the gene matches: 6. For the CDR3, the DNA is TGTGCCAGCAAAAAGACTAGCGGACCCTACAATGAGCAGTTCTTC. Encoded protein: CASKKTSGPYNEQFF.

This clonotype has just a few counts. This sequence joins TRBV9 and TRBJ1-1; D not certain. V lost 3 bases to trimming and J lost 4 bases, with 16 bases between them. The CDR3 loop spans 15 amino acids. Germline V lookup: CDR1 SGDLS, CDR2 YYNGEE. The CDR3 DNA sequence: TGTGCCAGCAGCGAAATGGGAAGTCTCGGCACTGAAGCTTTCTTT. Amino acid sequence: CASSEMGSLGTEAFF. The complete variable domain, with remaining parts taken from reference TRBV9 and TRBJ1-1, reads DSGVTQTPKHLITATGQRVTLRCSPRSGDLSVYWYQQSLDQGLQFLIQYYNGEERAKGNILERFSAQQFPDLHSELNLSSLELGDSALYFCASSEMGSLGTEAFFGQGTRLTVV.

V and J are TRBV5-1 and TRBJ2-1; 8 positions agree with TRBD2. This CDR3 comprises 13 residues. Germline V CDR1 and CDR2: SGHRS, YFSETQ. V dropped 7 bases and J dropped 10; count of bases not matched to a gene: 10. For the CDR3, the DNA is TGCGCCAGCGAGTTTGGGGCGGGAGGAGAGCAGTTCTTC. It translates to CASEFGAGGEQFF.

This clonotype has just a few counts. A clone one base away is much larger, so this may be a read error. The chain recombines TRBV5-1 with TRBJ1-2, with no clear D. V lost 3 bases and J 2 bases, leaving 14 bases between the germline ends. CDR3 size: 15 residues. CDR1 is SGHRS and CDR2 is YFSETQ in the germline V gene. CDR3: CASSCVSGGNYGYTF. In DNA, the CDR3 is TGCGCCAGCAGCTGCGTTTCAGGAGGGAACTATGGCTACACCTTC.

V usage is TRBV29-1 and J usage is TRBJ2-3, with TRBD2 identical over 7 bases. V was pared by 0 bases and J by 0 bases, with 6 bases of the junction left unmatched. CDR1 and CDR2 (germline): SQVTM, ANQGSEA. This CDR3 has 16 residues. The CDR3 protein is CSVEDRLRGSTDTQYF. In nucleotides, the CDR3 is TGCAGCGTTGAAGATCGCTTGCGGGGGAGCACAGATACGCAGTATTTT.

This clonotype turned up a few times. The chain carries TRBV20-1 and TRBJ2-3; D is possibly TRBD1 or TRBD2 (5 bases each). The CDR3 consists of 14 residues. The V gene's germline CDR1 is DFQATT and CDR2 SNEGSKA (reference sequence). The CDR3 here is CSAPGQRPGDTQYF. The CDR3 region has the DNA TGCAGCGCCCCGGGGCAGCGACCGGGAGATACGCAGTATTTT.

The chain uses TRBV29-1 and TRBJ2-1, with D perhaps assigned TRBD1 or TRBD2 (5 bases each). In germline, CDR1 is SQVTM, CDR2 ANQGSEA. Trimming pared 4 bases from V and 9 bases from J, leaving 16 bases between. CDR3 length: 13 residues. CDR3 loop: CSVGSGTLREQFF. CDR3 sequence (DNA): TGCAGCGTTGGTTCCGGGACCCTTCGTGAGCAGTTCTTC.

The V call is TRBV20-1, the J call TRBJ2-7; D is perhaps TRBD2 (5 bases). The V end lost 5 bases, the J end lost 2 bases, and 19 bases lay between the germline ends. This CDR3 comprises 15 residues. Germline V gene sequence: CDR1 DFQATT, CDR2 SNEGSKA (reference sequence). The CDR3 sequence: CSAYLKRKSPYEQYF. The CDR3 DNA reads TGCAGTGCTTACCTAAAGCGGAAATCCCCCTACGAGCAGTACTTC.

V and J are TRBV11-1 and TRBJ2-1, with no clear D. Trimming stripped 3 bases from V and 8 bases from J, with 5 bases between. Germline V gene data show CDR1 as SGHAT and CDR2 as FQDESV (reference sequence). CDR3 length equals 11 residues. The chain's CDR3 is CASSFKDEQFF. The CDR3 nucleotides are TGTGCCAGCAGCTTTAAGGATGAGCAGTTCTTC.

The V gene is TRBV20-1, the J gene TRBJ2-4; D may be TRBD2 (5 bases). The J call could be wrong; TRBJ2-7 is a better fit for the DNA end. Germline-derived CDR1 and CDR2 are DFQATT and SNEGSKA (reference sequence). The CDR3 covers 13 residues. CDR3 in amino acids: CSASAGESYEQYF. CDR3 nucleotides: TGCAGTGCTAGTGCGGGTGAGTCGTACGAGCAGTACTTC.

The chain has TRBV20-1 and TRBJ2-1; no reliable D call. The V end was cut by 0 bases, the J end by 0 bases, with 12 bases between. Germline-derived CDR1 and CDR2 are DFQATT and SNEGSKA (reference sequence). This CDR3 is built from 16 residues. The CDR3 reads CSARDPSESSYNEQFF. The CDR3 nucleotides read TGCAGTGCTAGAGACCCGAGCGAGAGCTCCTACAATGAGCAGTTCTTC.

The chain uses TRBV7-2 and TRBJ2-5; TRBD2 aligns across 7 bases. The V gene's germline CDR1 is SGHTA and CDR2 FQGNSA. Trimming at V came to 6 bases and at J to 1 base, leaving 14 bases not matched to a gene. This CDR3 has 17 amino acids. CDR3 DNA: TGTGCCAGCAGTTTCGGCCAGCGGGGCCCTTCCCAAGAGACCCAGTACTTC. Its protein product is CASSFGQRGPSQETQYF.

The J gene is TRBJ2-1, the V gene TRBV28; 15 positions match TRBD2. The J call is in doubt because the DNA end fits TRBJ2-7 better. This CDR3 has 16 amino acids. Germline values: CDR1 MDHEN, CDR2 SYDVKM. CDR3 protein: CASSFTGLAGGYEQYF. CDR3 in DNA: TGTGCCAGCAGTTTTACGGGACTAGCGGGAGGTTACGAGCAGTACTTC.

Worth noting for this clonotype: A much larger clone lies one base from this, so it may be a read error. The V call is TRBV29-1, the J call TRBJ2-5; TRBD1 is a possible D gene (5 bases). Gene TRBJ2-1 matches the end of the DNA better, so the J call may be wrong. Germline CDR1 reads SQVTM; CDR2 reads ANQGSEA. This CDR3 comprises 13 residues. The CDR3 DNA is TGCAGCGTTGATAGGGGTACACAAGAGACCCAGTTCTTC. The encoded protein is CSVDRGTQETQFF.